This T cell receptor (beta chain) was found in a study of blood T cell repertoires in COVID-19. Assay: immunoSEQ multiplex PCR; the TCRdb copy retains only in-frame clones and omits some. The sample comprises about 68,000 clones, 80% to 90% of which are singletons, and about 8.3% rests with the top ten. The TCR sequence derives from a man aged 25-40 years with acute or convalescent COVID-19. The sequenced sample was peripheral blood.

In DNA, the CDR3 is TGTGCCAGTAGTCTAGCGGGGGGCACAGATACGCAGTATTTT. The encoded protein is CASSLAGGTDTQYF. This chain connects TRBV19 to TRBJ2-3; 10 bases map to TRBD2. The CDR3 runs 14 residues. Per germline, CDR1 LNHDA and CDR2 SQIVND (reference sequence). Losses at the gene ends were 5 bases for V and 1 base for J; bases not matched to a gene: 0.